This T cell receptor (beta chain) comes out of a study of blood T cell repertoires in COVID-19. The method was immunoSEQ multiplex PCR; TCRdb's version includes in-frame clones alone and lacks a portion of them. The table has about 240,000 clones, 86% seen once; the top ten hold around 5.9%. Sequenced input: peripheral blood. This clonotype was sampled from a man in his sixties with acute or convalescent COVID-19.

In DNA form, the CDR3 reads TGTGCCATCAGTGCCGACAGGGGCACTGAAGCTTTCTTT. Its protein is CAISADRGTEAFF. The chain links TRBV10-3 to TRBJ1-1; 8 bases are shared with TRBD1. Germline-derived CDR1 and CDR2 are ENHRY and SYGVKD. V lost 4 bases and J lost 4; bases outside the gene matches: 2. The CDR3 length is 13 residues.